This T cell receptor (beta chain) appears in the sequencing data of a study of T cells in Graves' hyperthyroidism and ophthalmopathy. This clonotype appeared many times. The junction differs from germline at one of its ends, possibly a read error. This CDR3 region has 16 residues. Germline CDR1 SSHAT, CDR2 FNYEAQ (reference sequence). Ophthalmopathy patients all had a Clinical Activity Score of at least 3, a NOSPECS grade of at least 4 and disease under 3 months old. There were TCR beta CDR3 regions amplified from RNA transcripts. First-round RT-PCR targeting the TCR CDR3 was performed with the HTBI primer set. Each CDR3 protein gets one entry after TCRdb re-called the multiplex PCR reads with MiXCR. The data show more than 45,000 distinct CDR3 sequences, around half seen once.

The chain employs TRBV7-7 and TRBJ2-5; the match to TRBD1 covers 12 bases. What was sequenced was blood. The receptor was isolated from a woman younger than 45 with Graves' ophthalmopathy. The CDR3 sequence: CASSLVGQGAGETQYF. DNA of the CDR3: TGTGCTAGCAGCTTAGTGGGACAGGGGGCAGGGGAGACCCAGTACTTC.